This T cell receptor beta chain was identified in a study of T cell responses to AZD1222 COVID-19 vaccine (dated by TCRdb to the early 2020s). Study-wide context: AZD1222 recipients whose second dose came at about 4 weeks and those whose second dose came at about 12 weeks were combined into one group, since spike-specific TCR depth and breadth did not differ between the two schedules. TCR sequencing was performed for fewer than 250 trial participants, of whom about 210 were given two doses of AZD1222 and around 25 were given two doses of MenACWY control vaccine. Trial participants were enrolled by age into subgroups of 18-55, 56-69 and 70-plus years, and around 150, 28 and 57 TCR-sequenced participants, respectively, were included in these subgroups.

The CDR3 regions of human TCRbeta chains were analyzed by immunosequencing. The authors' analysis ran thus. Repertoire TCRs were checked for matches against a reference library of SARS-CoV-2-specific TCRs that had been generated using the MIRA antigen-specificity platform. Breadth was defined as the fraction of unique TCRs that were SARS-CoV-2-associated. Depth was defined as the fraction of total T cells that were SARS-CoV-2-associated. Using the MIRA data, each spike-specific TCR was assigned both to the spike region to which the TCR was reactive and to a CD4 or CD8 class. Log10-transformed breadth and depth values were compared by one-way ANOVA with Sidak's multiple comparisons tests. This immuneACCESS table, as held by TCRdb, lists in-frame sequences with V and J called but not all clones. Of the missing ones, under half trace to an unresolved V gene in checked studies; the others have no known cause. D and trimming come from the DNA, and the V and J calls and clone size come from that table. In all, the sample holds around 120,000 clones, and approximately 90% of those were seen once. The top ten hold 0.85% to 1.3% of the sample.

What the research found in general, with its limitations: Epitopes outside the regions mutated in the B.1.351 and B.1.1.7 variants were reportedly recognized by nearly half of the unique spike-specific TCRs. Because no samples from the day 14 peak response were available, repertoires could be characterized only after the peak T cell response. CD4 TCRs associated with the vaccine covered the entire spike protein, and the dominant responses were in regions 160-218 and 743-854. The 56-69-year group was small, and its depth increase did not reach significance, likely because of low power. Only five to seven AZD1222 recipients were SARS-CoV-2 seropositive at baseline, limiting conclusions about previously exposed vaccinees. Participants were mostly white British and included more females than males, and it was suggested by the authors that clonal diversity may have been underestimated. After two AZD1222 doses, spike-specific TCR breadth and depth were significantly higher than at day 0 and than in MenACWY recipients.

Including cysteine and phenylalanine, the CDR3 has 15 amino acids. Left in the record is the CDR3 DNA by itself, 45 bases read in frame from the first base. Unmatched junction bases come to 5, with V trimmed by 1 base and J by 3 bases. CDR1 and CDR2 are drawn from the germline V gene (reference sequence): LNHDA, SQIVND. As for this clone: Its binding antigen is unknown. The record has no base qualities; no much larger clone is one base away.

The time point label, read with the paper, signifies: baseline before first vaccination. Vaccinee samples were obtained from the UK trials COV001 and COV002, which included a single-blind randomized controlled phase 2/3 trial of AZD1222 (ChAdOx1 nCoV-19) in healthy adults. For TCRbeta chain sequencing, PBMC samples were collected from trial participants at day 0 and at day 28 after the second dose. The receptor chain draws on TRBV19 and TRBJ2-7, and 8 junction bases match TRBD1. The sequencing here drew on peripheral blood, taken on day 0 of AZD1222 vaccination. The receptor's source is an adult in good health. The CDR3 region: CASSIAGGPFYEQYF. The nucleotide sequence is TGTGCCAGTAGTATAGCAGGGGGCCCCTTCTACGAGCAGTACTTC.